Listed below are T cell receptor beta chains from one sample, sequenced in a study of beta chain features in type 1 diabetes. Clones were read by immunoSEQ multiplex PCR, and TCRdb kept only the in-frame ones, dropping some. The data contain around 340,000 clones, about a tenth of them singletons. Sequencing was performed on central memory CD4+ T cells from blood. The receptor source for this set is a man between 25 and 39 years old with type 1 diabetes. The CDR3 runs from the conserved cysteine through the conserved F or W. D genes are given only for firm matches.

v_call d_call cdr3_aa
TRBV6-1 NA CASGRLGGEQYF
TRBV19 NA CASSKDGSYGYTF
TRBV6-5 NA CASSSAGEQYF
TRBV4-1 TRBD1 CASSRSLLRDRSEYEQYF
TRBV6-5 TRBD2 CASATGAGRNEQFF
TRBV5-1 TRBD2 CASSLTLAGDNTDTQYF
TRBV30 NA CAWSRQYEQYF
TRBV27 NA CASSLRPGANSPLHF
TRBV11-2 TRBD1 CASSLDLDRASTGELFF
TRBV25-1 NA CASSELHTEAFF
TRBV5-4 NA CASSLAGLGRTEAFF
TRBV2 TRBD2 CASRRGGSTDTQYF
TRBV2 NA CASSSGTIPYEQYF
TRBV7-9 TRBD1 CASSSEGQGPADTQYF
TRBV2 NA CASSEGQDNQPQHF
TRBV7-9 NA CASQRTASGELFF
TRBV5-1 NA CASYTGNSYNEQFF
TRBV6-6 TRBD1 CASSTTGGNQPQHF
TRBV28 NA CASRNDIITDTQYF
TRBV13 TRBD2 CASSVSGGAETQYF
TRBV20-1 NA CSASVFPKQFF
TRBV6-5 TRBD1 CASRRGPNTEAFF
TRBV5-1 TRBD1 CASSYRGLNEKLFF
TRBV7-2 NA CASSFGGDSPLHF
TRBV28 NA CASEGTPKNIQYF
TRBV18 NA CASSPRQSMNTEAFF
TRBV7-8 TRBD2 CASSLIAGGSYNEQFF
TRBV2 TRBD1 CASSETGVTGELFF
TRBV29-1 NA CSVVEAGNQPQHF
TRBV5-1 NA CASSHGPSNEKLFF
TRBV27 NA CASSTGSSGNTIYF
TRBV7-2 NA CASSIDRWNEKLFF
TRBV25-1 TRBD1 CASRGQPSYNSPLHF
TRBV13 TRBD1 CASSRGPTGELFF
TRBV11-2 NA CASSLTDSLNSPLHF